These 23 T cell receptor beta chains share one sample of origin, sequenced in a study of cytomegalovirus exposure and HLA in healthy donors. The method was immunoSEQ multiplex PCR; TCRdb's version includes in-frame clones alone and lacks a portion of them. The data hold some 260,000 clones, with 80% to 95% observed a single time. The sequencing sample was made of PBMCs. These receptor sequences come from a woman aged 30 to 39 in good health and CMV-seronegative.

The gene calls are TRBV28 and TRBJ2-3, with a weak D call TRBD1 (6 bases). V lost 3 bases, J lost 2 bases, and 15 bases lay in between. The CDR3 loop spans 16 amino acids. Germline CDR1 reads MDHEN; CDR2 reads SYDVKM. This chain's CDR3 is CASSFPTSGDTDTQYF. The CDR3 DNA sequence: TGTGCCAGCAGTTTTCCGACGTCAGGGGACACAGATACGCAGTATTTT.

V is TRBV28 and J is TRBJ2-7; D unresolved. This CDR3 is built from 12 residues. Trimming left V 3 bases short and J 5 bases short, with 8 bases between. Per germline, CDR1 MDHEN and CDR2 SYDVKM. The CDR3 nucleotides read TGTGCCAGCAGTTTTTCTGGGAACGAGCAGTACTTC. It yields the protein CASSFSGNEQYF. Supplemented by reference TRBV28 and TRBJ2-7, the full variable domain reads DVKVTQSSRYLVKRTGEKVFLECVQDMDHENMFWYRQDPGLGLRLIYFSYDVKMKEKGDIPEGYSVSREKKERFSLILESASTNQTSMYLCASSFSGNEQYFGPGTRLTVT.

The chain uses TRBV9 and TRBJ2-3, with D tentatively TRBD2 (6 bases). The CDR3 extends over 17 amino acids. Trimming removed 4 bases at V and 0 bases at J, with 18 bases between. Looked up from germline, CDR1 is SGDLS and CDR2 is YYNGEE. The CDR3 region is CASSFPAEGYSTDTQYF. The CDR3, as DNA: TGTGCCAGCAGCTTTCCAGCGGAGGGGTATAGCACAGATACGCAGTATTTT.

The chain recombines TRBV7-2 with TRBJ2-7, with TRBD1 as a possible D gene (6 bases). CDR3 length: 13 residues. From germline, CDR1 is SGHTA and CDR2 FQGNSA. Trimming stripped 4 bases from V and 4 bases from J, with 11 bases between. This chain's CDR3 is CASSSGQRYEQYF. In nucleotides, the CDR3 is TGTGCCAGCAGCTCCGGACAGAGATACGAGCAGTACTTC.

This chain uses TRBV4-3 with TRBJ2-1; D tentatively fits TRBD1 or TRBD2 (5 bases each). V was shortened by 2 bases and J by 4 bases, with 12 bases between the two germline ends. This CDR3 contains 15 residues. From germline, CDR1 is LGHNA and CDR2 YSLEER. CDR3 DNA: TGCGCCAGCAGCCAAACCGGGACGGATTACAATGAGCAGTTCTTC. Translation gives CASSQTGTDYNEQFF.

CDR3 loop: CASSVDEGAGQPQHF. DNA of the CDR3: TGTGCCAGCAGCGTAGACGAGGGGGCTGGTCAGCCCCAGCATTTT. This rearrangement joins TRBV9 to TRBJ1-5; TRBD1 agrees at 7 bases. Germline V gives CDR1 SGDLS, CDR2 YYNGEE. The CDR3 runs 15 residues. V lost 0 bases to trimming and J lost 6 bases; unmatched junction nucleotides: 6.

This clone was seen a handful of times. This CDR3 is CASSPLGQGRNTIYF. CDR3 nucleotide sequence: TGTGCCAGCAGCCCCTTAGGACAGGGGAGAAACACCATATATTTT. The J gene is TRBJ1-3, the V gene TRBV6-5; 9 positions agree with TRBD1. CDR1 is MNHEY, CDR2 SVGAGI, per germline. J gave up 5 bases and V 6 bases, and 8 bases lay outside the gene matches. This CDR3 is 15 amino acids long.

This chain uses TRBV4-2 with TRBJ2-1; 9 bases are shared with TRBD2. CDR3 length: 15 residues. Germline trimming cut 5 bases from V and 4 bases from J; bases unmatched to any gene: 6. In germline, CDR1 is LGHNA, CDR2 YNFKEQ. The CDR3 loop reads CASSFTSGPYNEQFF. In DNA form, the CDR3 reads TGTGCCAGCAGCTTTACTAGCGGGCCTTACAATGAGCAGTTCTTC.

CDR3 DNA sequence: TGTGCCAGCAGTTACTCGCTGGACACCGGGGAGCTGTTTTTT. It is translated as CASSYSLDTGELFF. The chain has TRBV6-6 and TRBJ2-2; D is unclear. The CDR3 consists of 14 residues. Deletions cut 0 bases from V and 3 bases from J, with 5 bases between. The germline CDR1 and CDR2 sequences are MNHNY and SVGAGI (reference sequence).

This clone appeared a few times. The genes are TRBV19 and TRBJ1-1, with D unresolved. The CDR3 totals 12 residues. Between the trimmed V and J ends, which lost 4 bases and 8 bases, there was a span of 11 bases. The germline CDR1 and CDR2 sequences are LNHDA and SQIVND (reference sequence). CDR3 residues: CASSKRGGEAFF. DNA for the CDR3: TGTGCCAGTAGTAAGCGGGGAGGCGAAGCTTTCTTT.

J is TRBJ2-7 and V is TRBV28, with D perhaps given as TRBD1 or TRBD2 (5 bases each). In germline, CDR1 is MDHEN, CDR2 SYDVKM. The length of the CDR3 is 14 residues. V was cut by 5 bases and J by 3 bases, with 14 bases left in between. The CDR3 sequence is CASSPGTAIYEQYF. CDR3 sequence (DNA): TGTGCCAGCAGTCCCGGGACCGCCATCTACGAGCAGTACTTC.

This chain joins TRBV5-5 and TRBJ2-7; the D is unclear. Germline CDR1 is SGHKS and CDR2 is YYEKEE (reference sequence). The CDR3 covers 12 residues. With 2 bases removed from V and 3 bases from J, the gap between germline ends came to 6 bases. The CDR3 protein is CASSFDGYEQYF. CDR3 DNA sequence: TGTGCCAGCAGCTTCGACGGCTACGAGCAGTACTTC.

The chain couples TRBV29-1 to TRBJ1-3; unclear D gene. From germline, CDR1 is SQVTM and CDR2 ANQGSEA. This CDR3 has 14 residues. Trimming took 6 bases from V and 4 from J, leaving 16 bases between them. The CDR3 region is CSVHVAGGGNTIYF. For the CDR3, the DNA is TGCAGCGTCCATGTAGCGGGTGGAGGAAACACCATATATTTT.

V usage is TRBV4-3 and J usage is TRBJ2-7, with 9 bases fitting TRBD1. V was clipped by 8 bases and J by 3 bases; unmatched bases: 8. Germline CDR1 and CDR2: LGHNA and YSLEER. This CDR3 contains 14 residues. In DNA form, the CDR3 reads TGCGCCAGCGAGTCGGGACAGGGAAGCTACGAGCAGTACTTC. Translation: CASESGQGSYEQYF.

This chain joins TRBV6-1 and TRBJ2-4; D is uncertain. Germline CDR1 reads MNHNS; CDR2 reads SASEGT. V lost 3 bases, J lost 0 bases, and 9 bases lay in between. This CDR3 has 15 residues. Written as DNA, the CDR3 is TGTGCCAGCAGTGACACACAACTAGCCAAAAACATTCAGTACTTC. Translating gives CASSDTQLAKNIQYF.

This clone appeared a single time. The gene calls are TRBV7-6 and TRBJ2-7; 9 bases line up with TRBD1. After removal of 3 bases from V and 5 bases from J, the junction contained 5 bases not matched to a gene. CDR3 length: 14 residues. CDR1 is SGHVS, CDR2 FNYEAQ, per germline. CDR3 sequence: CASSLGQGINEQYF. DNA of the CDR3: TGTGCCAGCAGCTTGGGACAGGGAATCAACGAGCAGTACTTC.

CDR3 residues: CASSLDRGLGYTF. The CDR3 DNA is TGTGCCAGCAGCTTGGACAGGGGGCTTGGCTACACCTTC. The rearrangement uses TRBV5-5 and TRBJ1-2, with 9 bases identical to TRBD1. CDR1 and CDR2 (germline): SGHKS, YYEKEE (reference sequence). The CDR3 extends over 13 amino acids. The ends lost 0 bases at V and 7 bases at J; junction bases unmatched: 1.

This CDR3 is CASSPSGTGSEQYF. As DNA, the CDR3 is TGTGCCAGCAGCCCCTCCGGGACAGGGAGCGAGCAGTACTTC. The rearrangement joins TRBV7-9 to TRBJ2-7, with TRBD1 matching 9 bases. Germline loops: CDR1 SEHNR, CDR2 FQNEAQ (reference sequence). The CDR3 length is 14 residues. The V gene end was trimmed by 5 bases and the J gene end by 6 bases; junction bases not matched to a gene: 8.

This clone was seen a few times. This rearrangement joins TRBV29-1 to TRBJ2-5; TRBD2 is a possible D gene (6 bases). The V end was cut by 0 bases, the J end by 4 bases, with 24 bases between. CDR1 is SQVTM, CDR2 ANQGSEA, per germline. CDR3 length: 18 residues. In DNA, the CDR3 is TGCAGCGTTGAAGAGAGGAGGGACGTCTACTACGGCGGAGAGACCCAGTACTTC. This gives the protein CSVEERRDVYYGGETQYF.

The chain uses TRBV5-1 and TRBJ1-4, with 11 nucleotides matching TRBD1. V was clipped by 3 bases and J by 7 bases; unmatched bases: 5. The CDR3 has 15 amino acids. Germline CDR1 is SGHRS and CDR2 is YFSETQ. CDR3 bases: TGCGCCAGCAGCTATATTGGACAGGGGGCTGAAAAACTGTTTTTT. Translated, it gives CASSYIGQGAEKLFF.

The chain links TRBV11-1 to TRBJ2-7; no clear D. The CDR3 sequence is 13 residues long. Trimming left V 1 base short and J 2 bases short, with 6 bases between. Germline lookup yields CDR1 SGHAT and CDR2 FQDESV (reference sequence). CDR3 DNA sequence: TGTGCCAGCAGCTTAGGAACCACCTACGAGCAGTACTTC. Translated, it gives CASSLGTTYEQYF.

Here the CDR3 DNA reads TGTGCCAGCAGTCCTCTTATCTCCCTTGGCAATCAGCCCCAGCATTTT. It codes for CASSPLISLGNQPQHF. The rearrangement links TRBV28 to TRBJ1-5; unclear D gene. The V gene lost 5 bases and the J gene lost 2 bases, with 16 bases spanning the gap. The CDR3 has 16 amino acids. Germline CDR1 is MDHEN and CDR2 is SYDVKM.

This clone was found a few times. The V gene is TRBV7-3, the J gene TRBJ2-7; D remains unclear. Deletions cut 2 bases from V and 4 bases from J, with 15 bases between. Germline-derived CDR1 and CDR2 are SGHTA and FQGTGA. The CDR3 covers 15 residues. This CDR3 reads CASSLSHASMYEQYF. Here the CDR3 DNA reads TGTGCCAGCAGCTTATCCCACGCCAGTATGTACGAGCAGTACTTC.